Listed below are T cell receptor beta chains from one sample, sequenced in a study of siplizumab effects on memory and regulatory T cells. Method: immunoSEQ multiplex PCR; TCRdb's copy keeps in-frame clones and lacks some. The table has 87,000 or so clones, 90% to 95% seen once. The sequencing input was non-Treg CD4+ T cells sorted from blood. These receptors came from a human donor in good health. Both conserved end residues are part of each CDR3. The D gene is left open where the match is weak. Clone size is shown for a subset of rows, as once, few, many or a class of expanded clone.

size,V,D,J,CDR3,DNA
-,TRBV7-9,-,TRBJ2-3,CASSLVRGGDTQYF,TGTGCCAGCAGCTTAGTTCGAGGAGGAGATACGCAGTATTTT
-,TRBV7-6,-,TRBJ1-5,CASTFRLGRGYSNQPQHF,TGTGCCAGTACCTTTCGCCTGGGTAGGGGTTATAGCAATCAGCCCCAGCATTTT
-,TRBV6-5,-,TRBJ1-5,CASSSGLGNQPQHF,TGTGCCAGCAGTTCGGGGCTGGGCAATCAGCCCCAGCATTTT
-,TRBV25-1,-,TRBJ2-6,CASSLTSGANVLTF,TGTGCCAGCAGTCTTACGTCTGGGGCCAACGTCCTGACTTTC
-,TRBV7-2,-,TRBJ2-5,CASSLGPGIETQYF,TGTGCCAGCAGCTTAGGTCCGGGAATAGAGACCCAGTACTTC
-,TRBV9,-,TRBJ1-1,CASSSGGTNTEAFF,TGTGCCAGCAGCTCCGGGGGTACGAACACTGAAGCTTTCTTT
-,TRBV5-1,TRBD1,TRBJ2-7,CASSHGTGGGEQYF,TGCGCCAGCAGCCACGGGACAGGGGGAGGCGAGCAGTACTTC
-,TRBV6-4,TRBD1,TRBJ1-1,CASRDRGGTEAFF,TGTGCCAGCCGGGACAGGGGAGGCACTGAAGCTTTCTTT
once,TRBV2,-,TRBJ1-2,CASSEYPGDGYTF,TGTGCCAGCAGTGAATATCCCGGGGATGGCTACACCTTC
-,TRBV19,-,TRBJ2-5,CASSLQGLGETQYF,TGTGCCAGTAGCTTACAGGGTTTGGGAGAGACCCAGTACTTC
-,TRBV5-5,-,TRBJ1-5,CASSLEGDGQPQHF,TGTGCCAGCAGCTTGGAGGGGGACGGTCAGCCCCAGCATTTT
-,TRBV5-1,-,TRBJ2-4,CASSPVGETLAKNIQYF,TGCGCCAGCAGCCCCGTGGGTGAGACTCTAGCCAAAAACATTCAGTACTTC
-,TRBV5-4,-,TRBJ2-5,CASSPDAQETQYF,TGTGCCAGCAGCCCTGACGCCCAAGAGACCCAGTACTTC
-,TRBV25-1,-,TRBJ2-7,CASSEGGRYEQYF,TGTGCCAGCAGTGAAGGGGGTCGGTACGAGCAGTACTTC
-,TRBV28,-,TRBJ2-6,CASSFDISGANVLTF,TGTGCCAGCAGTTTCGACATCTCTGGGGCCAACGTCCTGACTTTC
-,TRBV10-2,TRBD1,TRBJ1-5,CASSLGTGRNQPQHF,TGCGCCAGCAGCCTCGGGACAGGGCGTAATCAGCCCCAGCATTTT
-,TRBV5-4,TRBD1,TRBJ1-2,CASSLVQGATYGYTF,TGTGCCAGCAGCTTGGTTCAGGGGGCCACCTATGGCTACACCTTC
-,TRBV6-6,-,TRBJ2-1,CASSPGVEQFF,TGTGCCAGCTCCCCGGGGGTAGAGCAGTTCTTC
-,TRBV9,-,TRBJ1-6,CASSVGGVGSPLHF,TGTGCCAGCAGCGTAGGAGGGGTAGGTTCACCCCTCCACTTT
-,TRBV4-1,TRBD1,TRBJ1-2,CASSQHRQGGEKGYTF,TGCGCCAGCAGCCAACATCGACAGGGGGGAGAAAAGGGCTACACCTTC
-,TRBV11-2,-,TRBJ1-1,CASSRRRGNTEAFF,TGTGCCAGCAGCCGTAGACGGGGGAACACTGAAGCTTTCTTT
-,TRBV7-9,TRBD1,TRBJ1-2,CASSSGQGAWYGYTF,TGTGCCAGCAGCTCGGGACAGGGGGCTTGGTATGGCTACACCTTC
-,TRBV2,-,TRBJ1-1,CASSDMGSGAEAFF,TGTGCCAGCAGTGATATGGGCAGTGGGGCTGAAGCTTTCTTT
-,TRBV4-1,-,TRBJ2-5,CASSRDRIQETQYF,TGCGCCAGCAGCCGAGACAGAATCCAAGAGACCCAGTACTTC